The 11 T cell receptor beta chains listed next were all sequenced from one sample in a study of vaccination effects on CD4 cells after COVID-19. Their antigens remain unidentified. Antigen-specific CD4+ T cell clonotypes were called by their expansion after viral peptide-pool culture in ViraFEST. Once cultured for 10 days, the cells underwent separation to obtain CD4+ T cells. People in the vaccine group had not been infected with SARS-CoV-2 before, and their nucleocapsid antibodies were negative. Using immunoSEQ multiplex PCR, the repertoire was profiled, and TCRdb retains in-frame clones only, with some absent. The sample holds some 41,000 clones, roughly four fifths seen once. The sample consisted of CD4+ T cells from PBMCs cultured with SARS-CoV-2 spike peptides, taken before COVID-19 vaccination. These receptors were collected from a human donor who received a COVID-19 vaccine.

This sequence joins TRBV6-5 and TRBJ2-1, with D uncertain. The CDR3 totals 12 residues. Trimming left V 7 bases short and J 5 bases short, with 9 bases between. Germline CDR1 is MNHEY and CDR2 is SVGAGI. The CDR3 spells CASNLGNNEQFF. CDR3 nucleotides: TGTGCCAGCAATTTGGGTAACAATGAGCAGTTCTTC.

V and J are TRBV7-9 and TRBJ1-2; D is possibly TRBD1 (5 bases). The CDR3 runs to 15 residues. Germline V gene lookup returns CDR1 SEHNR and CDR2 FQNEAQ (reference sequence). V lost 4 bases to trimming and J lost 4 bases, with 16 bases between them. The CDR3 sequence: CASSSTAFSTYGYTF. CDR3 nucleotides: TGTGCCAGCAGCTCGACAGCCTTTTCTACCTATGGCTACACCTTC.

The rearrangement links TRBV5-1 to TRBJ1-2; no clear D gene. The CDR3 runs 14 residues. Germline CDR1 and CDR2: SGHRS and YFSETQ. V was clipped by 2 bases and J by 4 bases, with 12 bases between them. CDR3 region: CASSLEGRTYGYTF. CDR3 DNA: TGCGCCAGCAGCTTAGAAGGGCGAACCTATGGCTACACCTTC.

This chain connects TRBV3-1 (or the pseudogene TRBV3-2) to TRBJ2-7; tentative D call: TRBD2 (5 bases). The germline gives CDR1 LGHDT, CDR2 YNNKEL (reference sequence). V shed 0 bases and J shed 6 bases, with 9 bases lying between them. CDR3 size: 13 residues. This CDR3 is CASSQDLTTEQYV. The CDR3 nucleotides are TGTGCCAGCAGCCAAGATTTGACTACCGAGCAGTACGTC.

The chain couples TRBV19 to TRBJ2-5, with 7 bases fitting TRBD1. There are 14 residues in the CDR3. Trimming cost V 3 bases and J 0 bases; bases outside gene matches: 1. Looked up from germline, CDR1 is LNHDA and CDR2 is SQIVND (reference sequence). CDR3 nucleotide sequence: TGTGCCAGTAGTATGGGACAGAACCAAGAGACCCAGTACTTC. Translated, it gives CASSMGQNQETQYF.

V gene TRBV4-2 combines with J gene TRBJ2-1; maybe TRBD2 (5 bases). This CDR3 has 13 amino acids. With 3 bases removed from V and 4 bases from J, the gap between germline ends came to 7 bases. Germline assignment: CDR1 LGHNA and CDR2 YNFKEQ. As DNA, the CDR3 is TGTGCCAGCAGCCATTCGGGGTACAATGAGCAGTTCTTC. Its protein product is CASSHSGYNEQFF.

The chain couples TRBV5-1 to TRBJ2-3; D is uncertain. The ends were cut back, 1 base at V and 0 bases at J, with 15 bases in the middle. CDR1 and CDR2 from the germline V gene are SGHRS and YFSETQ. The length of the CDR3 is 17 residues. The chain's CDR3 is CASSLTVSFPSTDTQYF. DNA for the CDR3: TGCGCCAGCAGCTTGACAGTTAGCTTTCCTAGCACAGATACGCAGTATTTT.

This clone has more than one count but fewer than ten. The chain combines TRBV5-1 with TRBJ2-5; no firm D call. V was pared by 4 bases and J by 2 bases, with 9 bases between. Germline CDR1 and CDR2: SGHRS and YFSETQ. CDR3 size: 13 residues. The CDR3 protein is CASSPWGQETQYF. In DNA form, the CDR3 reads TGCGCCAGCAGCCCATGGGGACAAGAGACCCAGTACTTC.

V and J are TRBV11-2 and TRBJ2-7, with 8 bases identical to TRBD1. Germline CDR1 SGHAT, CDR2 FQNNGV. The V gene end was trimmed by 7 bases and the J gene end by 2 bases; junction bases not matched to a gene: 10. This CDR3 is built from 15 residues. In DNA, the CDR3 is TGTGCCAGCAACTCCGGACAGGGTATACCCTACGAGCAGTACGTC. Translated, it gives CASNSGQGIPYEQYV.

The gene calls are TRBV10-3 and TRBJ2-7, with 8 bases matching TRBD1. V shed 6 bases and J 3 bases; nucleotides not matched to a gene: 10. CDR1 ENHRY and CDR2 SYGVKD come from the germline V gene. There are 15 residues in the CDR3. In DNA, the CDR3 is TGTGCCATCAGCGCGGGACAGGCCGAGGGCTACGAGCAGTACGTC. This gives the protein CAISAGQAEGYEQYV.

The CDR3 spells CASSLTDQPQHF. CDR3 bases: TGTGCCAGTAGCTTGACCGATCAGCCCCAGCATTTT. The rearrangement uses TRBV19 and TRBJ1-5; D gene ambiguous. The length of the CDR3 is 12 residues. V dropped 6 bases and J dropped 5 bases, with 8 bases sitting between them. Germline V lookup: CDR1 LNHDA, CDR2 SQIVND (reference sequence).